Below are 15 T cell receptor beta chains sequenced from a single sample in a study of blood T cell repertoires in COVID-19. TCRdb's table, derived via immunoSEQ multiplex PCR, lists solely in-frame clones and lacks some. Among 380,000 or so clones listed, 89% were seen once. The sequenced material came from peripheral blood. The receptors were gathered from a man aged 40-55 years with acute or convalescent COVID-19.

The chain uses TRBV7-8 and TRBJ2-2, with TRBD2 matching 9 bases. The CDR3 is 18 amino acids. Germline V gene sequence: CDR1 SGHVS, CDR2 FQNEAQ. The junction had 13 bases not matched to a gene; V was cut back by 1 base and J by 7 bases. CDR3 amino acids: CASSLGLGLALISGELFF. In nucleotides, the CDR3 is TGTGCCAGCAGCTTAGGGTTAGGACTAGCGCTTATCAGCGGGGAGCTGTTTTTT.

This clone was counted only a few times. The chain is built from TRBV18 and TRBJ1-5; no clear D gene. The ends were cut back, 3 bases at V and 6 bases at J, with 9 bases in the middle. This CDR3 is built from 13 residues. CDR1 and CDR2 from the germline V gene are KGHSH and LQKENI. CDR3 DNA sequence: TGTGCCAGCTCACCGGAGATCCTTCAGCCCCAGCATTTT. Encoded protein: CASSPEILQPQHF.

This clone was seen a handful of times. The chain couples TRBV9 to TRBJ2-3, with TRBD1 matching 11 bases. Germline lookup yields CDR1 SGDLS and CDR2 YYNGEE. V was pared by 3 bases and J by 3 bases, with 3 bases of the junction left unmatched. The CDR3 runs 15 residues. CDR3 protein: CASSGDRGVTDTQYF. The DNA for the CDR3 is TGTGCCAGCAGCGGGGACAGGGGGGTGACAGATACGCAGTATTTT.

V and J are TRBV4-1 and TRBJ1-6, with 7 bases that match TRBD1. The length of the CDR3 is 17 residues. With V trimmed by 3 bases and J by 0 bases, 5 bases remained unmatched. Germline-derived CDR1 and CDR2 are MGHRA and YSYEKL. The CDR3 nucleotides read TGCGCCAGCAGCCACCCGGGACAGAGCTCCTATAATTCACCCCTCCACTTT. Translated: CASSHPGQSSYNSPLHF.

The gene calls are TRBV10-3 and TRBJ1-2; the D gene is possibly TRBD1 (6 bases). This CDR3 is 15 amino acids long. Germline V gene sequence: CDR1 ENHRY, CDR2 SYGVKD. V lost 2 bases and J lost 7, with 17 bases in between. The CDR3 loop is CAISEPRSGAGGYTF. For the CDR3, the DNA is TGTGCCATCAGTGAGCCCCGTTCAGGGGCGGGTGGCTACACCTTC.

The rearrangement joins TRBV28 to TRBJ1-1; tentative D call: TRBD1 (6 bases). This CDR3 has 13 amino acids. Germline V gives CDR1 MDHEN, CDR2 SYDVKM. V gave up 8 bases and J gave up 6 bases, with 16 bases separating them. This CDR3 reads CASLGTLDAEAFF. CDR3 nucleotide sequence: TGTGCCAGCCTCGGGACACTGGACGCTGAAGCTTTCTTT.

This chain joins TRBV28 and TRBJ1-5; TRBD1 agrees at 10 bases. V was pared by 2 bases and J by 7 bases, with 8 bases of the junction left unmatched. This CDR3 region has 16 residues. Germline V gene sequence: CDR1 MDHEN, CDR2 SYDVKM. The CDR3 DNA is TGTGCCAGCAGTTTACGATGGGACAGGGGTCGGCAGCCCCAGCATTTT. Its protein is CASSLRWDRGRQPQHF.

V usage is TRBV7-9 and J usage is TRBJ1-1; no reliable D call. V was clipped by 3 bases and J by 8 bases, with 13 bases between them. The CDR3 has 13 residues. Germline CDR1 and CDR2: SEHNR and FQNEAQ (reference sequence). The chain's CDR3 is CASSLAGGWEAFF. In nucleotides, the CDR3 is TGTGCCAGCAGCTTGGCAGGTGGCTGGGAAGCTTTCTTT.

The genes are TRBV6-5 and TRBJ1-4; TRBD1 might be the D (6 bases). This CDR3 region has 16 residues. Deletions cut 0 bases from V and 7 bases from J, with 15 bases between. Germline loops: CDR1 MNHEY, CDR2 SVGAGI. The CDR3 DNA reads as TGTGCCAGCAGTTACTCGAGCAGGGGAGTTGGTGAAAAACTGTTTTTT. Its translation is CASSYSSRGVGEKLFF.

V is TRBV27 and J is TRBJ2-1, with D tentatively TRBD2 (5 bases). Between the trimmed V and J ends, which lost 3 bases and 4 bases, there was a span of 13 bases. CDR1 MNHEY and CDR2 SMNVEV come from the germline V gene (reference sequence). The CDR3 is 15 amino acids. The CDR3 DNA reads as TGTGCCAGCAGTTTTCGAGCGGACCTATACAATGAGCAGTTCTTC. Translated: CASSFRADLYNEQFF.

This rearrangement joins TRBV28 to TRBJ2-3; D is undetermined. This CDR3 has 18 residues. V lost 5 bases and J 0 bases, leaving 21 bases between the germline ends. Germline CDR1 reads MDHEN; CDR2 reads SYDVKM. The CDR3 here is CASSPIELRTPSTDTQYF. DNA of the CDR3: TGTGCCAGCAGTCCCATTGAACTCCGTACCCCAAGCACAGATACGCAGTATTTT.

This sequence joins TRBV28 and TRBJ1-5, with 10 bases identical to TRBD1. Germline V CDR1 and CDR2: MDHEN, SYDVKM. The CDR3 has 15 amino acids. Unmatched junction bases numbered 8, after V lost 4 bases and J lost 8 bases. CDR3 sequence reads: CASSSDEGQGKPQHF. The CDR3, as DNA: TGTGCCAGCAGTTCCGACGAGGGACAGGGGAAGCCCCAGCATTTT.

This sequence joins TRBV19 and TRBJ1-2; 8 bases agree with TRBD1. The CDR3 loop spans 12 amino acids. Germline V gene lookup returns CDR1 LNHDA and CDR2 SQIVND (reference sequence). J was trimmed by 6 bases and V by 5 bases; bases with no gene match: 2. CDR3 sequence (DNA): TGTGCCAGTAGTGCGACAGGGGATGGCTACACCTTC. Translated, it gives CASSATGDGYTF.

The J gene is TRBJ2-7, the V gene TRBV5-1, with D possibly matching TRBD1 (6 bases). This CDR3 has 14 residues. Trimming took off 4 bases at V and 2 bases at J, with 13 bases between the two ends. The germline V gene has CDR1 SGHRS and CDR2 YFSETQ. The CDR3 region has the DNA TGCGCCAGCAGCCCGTACAGGGCAGCCTACGAGCAGTACTTC. This codes for CASSPYRAAYEQYF.

The CDR3 region has the DNA TGCGCCAGCAGCTATCAGGGGCCCCAGGGCTACGAGCAGTACTTC. Its protein is CASSYQGPQGYEQYF. The chain links TRBV5-1 to TRBJ2-7; weak D call: TRBD1 (6 bases). Germline CDR1 reads SGHRS; CDR2 reads YFSETQ. The CDR3 runs to 15 residues. V was shortened by 3 bases and J by 3 bases, with 16 bases between the two germline ends. Complete variable domain (other parts from reference TRBV5-1 and TRBJ2-7): KAGVTQTPRYLIKTRGQQVTLSCSPISGHRSVSWYQQTPGQGLQFLFEYFSETQRNKGNFPGRFSGRQFSNSRSEMNVSTLELGDSALYLCASSYQGPQGYEQYFGPGTRLTVT.